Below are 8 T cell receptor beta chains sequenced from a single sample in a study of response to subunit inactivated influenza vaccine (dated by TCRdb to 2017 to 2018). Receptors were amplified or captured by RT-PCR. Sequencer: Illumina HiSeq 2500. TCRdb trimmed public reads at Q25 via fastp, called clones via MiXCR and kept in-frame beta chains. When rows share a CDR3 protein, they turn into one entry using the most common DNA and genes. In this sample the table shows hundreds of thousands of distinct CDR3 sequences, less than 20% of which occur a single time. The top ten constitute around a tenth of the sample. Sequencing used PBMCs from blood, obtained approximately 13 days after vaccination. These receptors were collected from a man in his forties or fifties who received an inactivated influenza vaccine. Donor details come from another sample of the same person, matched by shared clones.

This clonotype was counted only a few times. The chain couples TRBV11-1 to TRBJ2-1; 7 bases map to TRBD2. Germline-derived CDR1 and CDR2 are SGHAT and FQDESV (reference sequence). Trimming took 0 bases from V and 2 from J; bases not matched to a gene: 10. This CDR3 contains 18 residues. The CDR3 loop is CASSLARRGVDTYNEQFF. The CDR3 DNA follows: TGTGCCAGCAGCTTAGCGCGTCGGGGGGTTGATACCTACAATGAGCAGTTCTTC.

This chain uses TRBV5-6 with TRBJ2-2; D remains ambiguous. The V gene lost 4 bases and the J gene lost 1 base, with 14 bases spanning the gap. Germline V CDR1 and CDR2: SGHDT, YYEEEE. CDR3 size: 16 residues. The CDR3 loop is CASSTTALLNTGELFF. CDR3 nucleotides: TGTGCCAGCAGCACGACCGCGCTGCTGAACACCGGGGAGCTGTTTTTT.

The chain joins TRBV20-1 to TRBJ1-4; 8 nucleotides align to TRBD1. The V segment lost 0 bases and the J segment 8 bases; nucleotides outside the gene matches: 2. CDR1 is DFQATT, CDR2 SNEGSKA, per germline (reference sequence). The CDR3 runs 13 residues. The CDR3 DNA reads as TGCAGTGCTAGAGATTACAGGGGGGAAAAACTGTTTTTT. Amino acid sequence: CSARDYRGEKLFF.

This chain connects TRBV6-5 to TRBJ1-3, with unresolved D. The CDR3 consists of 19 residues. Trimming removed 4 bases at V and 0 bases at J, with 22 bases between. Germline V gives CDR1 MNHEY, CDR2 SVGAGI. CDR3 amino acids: CASSFDVGTYTFSGNTIYF. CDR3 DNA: TGTGCCAGCAGTTTTGATGTGGGTACCTACACTTTCTCTGGAAACACCATATATTTT.

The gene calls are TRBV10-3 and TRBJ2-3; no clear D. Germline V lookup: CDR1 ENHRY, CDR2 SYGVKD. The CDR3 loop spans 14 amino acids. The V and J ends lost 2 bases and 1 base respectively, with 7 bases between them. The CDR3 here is CAISEPGRTDTQYF. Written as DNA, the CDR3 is TGTGCCATCAGTGAGCCAGGACGCACAGATACGCAGTATTTT.

CDR3 amino acids: CAISEAASRENIQYF. The DNA for the CDR3 is TGTGCCATCAGTGAGGCGGCTAGCAGGGAAAACATTCAGTACTTC. The J gene is TRBJ2-4, the V gene TRBV10-3; D tentatively fits TRBD1 or TRBD2 (5 bases each). The CDR3 covers 15 residues. Trimming pared 2 bases from V and 5 bases from J, leaving 13 bases between. Germline assignment: CDR1 ENHRY and CDR2 SYGVKD.

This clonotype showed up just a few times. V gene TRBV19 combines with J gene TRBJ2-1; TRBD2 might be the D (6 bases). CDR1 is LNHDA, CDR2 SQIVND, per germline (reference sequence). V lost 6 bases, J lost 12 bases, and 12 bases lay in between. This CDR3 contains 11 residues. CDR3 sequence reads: CASSGGIVQFF. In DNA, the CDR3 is TGTGCCAGTAGCGGGGGAATCGTGCAGTTCTTC.

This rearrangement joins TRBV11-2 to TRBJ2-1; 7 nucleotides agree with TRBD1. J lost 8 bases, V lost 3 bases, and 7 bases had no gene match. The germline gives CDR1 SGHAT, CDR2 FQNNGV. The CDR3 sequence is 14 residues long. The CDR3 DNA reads TGTGCCAGCAGCTTGGGCACAGGGGTCCATGAGCAGTTCTTC. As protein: CASSLGTGVHEQFF.